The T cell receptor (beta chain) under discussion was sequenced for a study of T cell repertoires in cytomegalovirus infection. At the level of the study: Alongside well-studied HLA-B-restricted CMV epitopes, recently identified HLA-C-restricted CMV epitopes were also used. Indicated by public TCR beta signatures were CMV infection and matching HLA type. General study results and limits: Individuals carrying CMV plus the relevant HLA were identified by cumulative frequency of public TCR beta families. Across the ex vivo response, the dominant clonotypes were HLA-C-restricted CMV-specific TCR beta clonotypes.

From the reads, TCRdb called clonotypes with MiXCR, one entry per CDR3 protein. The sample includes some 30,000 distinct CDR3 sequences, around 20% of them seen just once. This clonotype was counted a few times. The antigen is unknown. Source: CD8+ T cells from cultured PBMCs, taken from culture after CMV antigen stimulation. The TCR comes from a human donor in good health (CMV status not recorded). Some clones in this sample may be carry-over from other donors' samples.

The CDR3 DNA reads TGTGCCAGCTCACCAATTAAGGGGACTGAAGCTTTCTTT. It codes for CASSPIKGTEAFF. This chain uses TRBV18 with TRBJ1-1, with D perhaps matching TRBD1 (5 bases). Between the trimmed V and J ends, which lost 2 bases and 5 bases, there was a span of 9 bases. CDR1 is KGHSH, CDR2 LQKENI, per germline. The CDR3 loop spans 13 amino acids.